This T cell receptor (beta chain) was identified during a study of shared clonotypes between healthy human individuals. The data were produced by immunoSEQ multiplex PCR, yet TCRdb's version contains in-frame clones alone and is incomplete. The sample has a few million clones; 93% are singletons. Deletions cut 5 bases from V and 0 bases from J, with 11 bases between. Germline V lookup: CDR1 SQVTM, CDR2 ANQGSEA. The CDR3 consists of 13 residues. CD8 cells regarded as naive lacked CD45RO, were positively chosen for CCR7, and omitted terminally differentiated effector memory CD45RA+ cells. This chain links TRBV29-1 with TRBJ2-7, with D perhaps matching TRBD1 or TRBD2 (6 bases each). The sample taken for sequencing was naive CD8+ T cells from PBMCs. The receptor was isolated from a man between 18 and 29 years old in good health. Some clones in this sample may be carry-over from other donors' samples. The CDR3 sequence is CSVRRGDSYEQYF. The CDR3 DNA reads TGCAGCGTTCGGAGGGGGGACTCCTACGAGCAGTACTTC.